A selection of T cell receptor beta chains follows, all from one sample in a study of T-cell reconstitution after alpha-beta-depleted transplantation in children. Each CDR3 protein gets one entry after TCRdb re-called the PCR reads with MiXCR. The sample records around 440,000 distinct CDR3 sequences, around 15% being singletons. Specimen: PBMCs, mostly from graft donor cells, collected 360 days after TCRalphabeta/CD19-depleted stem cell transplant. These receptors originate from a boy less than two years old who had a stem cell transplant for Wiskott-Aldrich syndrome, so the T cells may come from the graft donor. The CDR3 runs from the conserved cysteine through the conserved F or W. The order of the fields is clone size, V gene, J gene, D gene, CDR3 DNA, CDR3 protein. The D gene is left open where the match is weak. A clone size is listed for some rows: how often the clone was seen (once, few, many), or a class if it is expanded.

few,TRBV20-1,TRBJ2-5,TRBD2,TGCAGTGCGACCCTAGCGGGGCAAGAGACCCAGTACTTC,CSATLAGQETQYF
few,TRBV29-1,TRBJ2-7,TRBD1,TGCAGCGTCCGACAGGGGTCCTACGAGCAGTACTTC,CSVRQGSYEQYF
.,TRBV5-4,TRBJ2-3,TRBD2,TGTGCCAGCAGCTTGCGCGGGAGGGCCTCAGATACGCAGTATTTT,CASSLRGRASDTQYF
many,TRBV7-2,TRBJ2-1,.,TGTGCCAGCAGCTTTAGGAATGAGCAGTTCTTC,CASSFRNEQFF
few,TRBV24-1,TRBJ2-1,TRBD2,TGTGCCACCAGTGACCTAGCGGGAGGGCCCTACAATGAGCAGTTCTTC,CATSDLAGGPYNEQFF
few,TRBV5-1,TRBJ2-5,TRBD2,TGCGCCAGCATGGTTAGCGGGGTCCCCGGGGAGACCCAGTACTTC,CASMVSGVPGETQYF
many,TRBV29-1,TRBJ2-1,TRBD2,TGCAGCGTTGAAACAGGACTAGTAACGTTCTTC,CSVETGLVTFF
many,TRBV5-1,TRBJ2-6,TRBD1,TGCGCCAGCAGCTTGTCACCTGGACAGGGGGGGTTCTCTGGGGCCAACGTCCTGACTTTC,CASSLSPGQGGFSGANVLTF
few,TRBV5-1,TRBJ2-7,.,TGCGCCAGCAGAAGATGGACTGACTACGAGCAGTACTTC,CASRRWTDYEQYF
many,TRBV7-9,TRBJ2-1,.,TGTGCCAGCAGTCATACTAGCTACAATGAGCAGTTCTTC,CASSHTSYNEQFF
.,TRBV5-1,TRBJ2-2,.,TGCGCCAGCAGGAATGCGAACACCGGGGAGCTGTTTTTT,CASRNANTGELFF
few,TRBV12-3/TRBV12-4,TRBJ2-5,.,TGTGCCAGCAGTTTCATTGAAGAGACCCAGTACTTC,CASSFIEETQYF
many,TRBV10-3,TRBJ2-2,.,TGTGCCATCAGTGTAAACGTGCGTCCGAACACCGGGGAGCTGTTTTTT,CAISVNVRPNTGELFF
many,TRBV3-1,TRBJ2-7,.,TGTGCCAGCAGCATGGACGTTTACTACGAGCAGTACTTC,CASSMDVYYEQYF
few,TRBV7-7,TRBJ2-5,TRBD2,TGTGCCAGCAGCTTGCTCGGACTAGCGGGAGAAGAGACCCAGTACTTC,CASSLLGLAGEETQYF
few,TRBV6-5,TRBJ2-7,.,TGTGCCAGCAGTTACGAGCGGACCACCCTCTACGAGCAGTACTTC,CASSYERTTLYEQYF
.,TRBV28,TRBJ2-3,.,TGTGCCATCCTGGACTACCACACAGATACGCAGTATTTT,CAILDYHTDTQYF
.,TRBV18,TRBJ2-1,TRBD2,TGTGCCAGCTCACATCTAGCGGATTCCTACAATGAGCAGTTCTTC,CASSHLADSYNEQFF
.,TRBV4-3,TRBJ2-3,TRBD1,TGCGCCAGCAGCCAAGATACAGGGACAGGGACAGATACGCAGTATTTT,CASSQDTGTGTDTQYF
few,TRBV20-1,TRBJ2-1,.,TGCAGTGCTAGAGATCCCAATCTATTTAGGCGTCCTGAGCAGTTCTTC,CSARDPNLFRRPEQFF